These 5 T cell receptor beta chains were sequenced from one sample in a study of CD8 T cells in Susac syndrome. An amount of RNA that ranged from roughly 0.5 to 1 ug was reverse transcribed with random hexamers. TCRdb recomputed calls from the immunoSEQ multiplex PCR reads with MiXCR, one row per CDR3 protein. The sample includes 400,000 or so distinct CDR3 sequences, approximately 89% of them seen just once. Material for sequencing was CD8+ T cells from PBMCs. Receptors originate from a human donor with multiple sclerosis.

This clonotype was picked up one time. The CDR3: CASSPTGPEDEKLFF. CDR3 nucleotides: TGTGCCAGCAGCCCGACAGGGCCGGAGGATGAAAAACTGTTTTTT. V is TRBV5-4 and J is TRBJ1-4; 7 bases agree with TRBD1. The CDR3 loop spans 15 amino acids. The V gene's germline CDR1 is SGHNT and CDR2 YYREEE (reference sequence). V trimming: 4 bases; J trimming: 6 bases; junction bases outside the gene matches: 9.

A few counts support this clonotype. V gene TRBV19 combines with J gene TRBJ2-1; 8 positions match TRBD2. The length of the CDR3 is 15 residues. The V gene's germline CDR1 is LNHDA and CDR2 SQIVND (reference sequence). Trimming removed 2 bases from V and 9 bases from J; junction bases left unmatched: 9. CDR3 sequence (DNA): TGTGCCAGTAGTATAACGGCGGGAGGACCCACTGAGCAGTTCTTC. This translates into CASSITAGGPTEQFF.

V usage is TRBV4-1 and J usage is TRBJ2-1; D unclear. The CDR3 totals 12 residues. V was pared by 1 base and J by 9 bases, with 7 bases between. Germline V gene lookup returns CDR1 MGHRA and CDR2 YSYEKL. The CDR3 here is CASSQAGPEQFF. The CDR3 DNA reads as TGCGCCAGCAGCCAAGCAGGCCCTGAGCAGTTCTTC.

This rearrangement joins TRBV19 to TRBJ2-5, with D possibly matching TRBD2 (5 bases). The CDR3 has 15 amino acids. Deletions cut 4 bases from V and 2 bases from J, with 14 bases between. Germline CDR1 is LNHDA and CDR2 is SQIVND (reference sequence). Written as DNA, the CDR3 is TGTGCCAGTAGTACGGGGAGTACTGATCAAGAGACCCAGTACTTC. Residues: CASSTGSTDQETQYF. The full variable domain, in which reference TRBV19 and TRBJ2-5 provide the parts outside the CDR3, is DGGITQSPKYLFRKEGQNVTLSCEQNLNHDAMYWYRQDPGQGLRLIYYSQIVNDFQKGDIAEGYSVSREKKESFPLTVTSAQKNPTAFYLCASSTGSTDQETQYFGPGTRLLVL.

V is TRBV7-2 and J is TRBJ2-7, with 7 bases matching TRBD2. Germline V gene lookup returns CDR1 SGHTA and CDR2 FQGNSA. The J segment lost 0 bases and the V segment lost 2 bases, leaving 4 bases of the junction unmatched. The CDR3 length is 15 residues. CDR3 DNA sequence: TGTGCCAGCAGCTTATATCTAGCGGCCTCCTACGAGCAGTACTTC. This translates into CASSLYLAASYEQYF.